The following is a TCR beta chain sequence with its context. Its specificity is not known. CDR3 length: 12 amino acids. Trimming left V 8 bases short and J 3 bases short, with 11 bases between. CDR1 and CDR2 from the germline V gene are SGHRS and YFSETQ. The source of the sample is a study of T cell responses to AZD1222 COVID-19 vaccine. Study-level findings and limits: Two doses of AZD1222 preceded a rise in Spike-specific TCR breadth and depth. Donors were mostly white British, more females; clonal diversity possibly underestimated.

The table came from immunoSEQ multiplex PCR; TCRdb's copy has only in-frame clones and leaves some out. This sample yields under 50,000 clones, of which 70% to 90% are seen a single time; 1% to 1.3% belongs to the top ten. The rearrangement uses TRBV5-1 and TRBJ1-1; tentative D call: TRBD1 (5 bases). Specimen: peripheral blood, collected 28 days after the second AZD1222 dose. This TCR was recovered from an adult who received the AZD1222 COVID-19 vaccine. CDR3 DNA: TGCGCCAGTAGAAAAGGGGACACTGAAGCTTTCTTT. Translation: CASRKGDTEAFF.